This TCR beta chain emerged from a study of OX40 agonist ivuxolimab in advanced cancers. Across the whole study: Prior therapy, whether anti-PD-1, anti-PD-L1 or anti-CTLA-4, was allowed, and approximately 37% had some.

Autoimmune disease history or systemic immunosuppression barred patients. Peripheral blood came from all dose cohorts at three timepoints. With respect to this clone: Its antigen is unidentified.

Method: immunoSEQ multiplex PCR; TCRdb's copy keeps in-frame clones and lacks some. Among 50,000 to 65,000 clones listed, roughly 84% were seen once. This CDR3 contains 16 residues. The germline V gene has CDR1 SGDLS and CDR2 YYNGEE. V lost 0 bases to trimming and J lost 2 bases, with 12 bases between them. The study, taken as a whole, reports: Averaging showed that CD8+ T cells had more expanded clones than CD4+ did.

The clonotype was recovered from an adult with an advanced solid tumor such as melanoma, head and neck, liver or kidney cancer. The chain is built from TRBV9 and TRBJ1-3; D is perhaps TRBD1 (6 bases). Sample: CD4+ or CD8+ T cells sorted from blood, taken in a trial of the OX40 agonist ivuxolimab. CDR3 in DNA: TGTGCCAGCAGCGTAGGGTCAGGGGTGGCTGGAAACACCATATATTTT. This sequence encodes CASSVGSGVAGNTIYF.